The sequence of this T cell receptor beta chain was determined in a study of blood T cells in healthy people across ages. The use of a sample-barcoded 5' primer and a J-beta primer mix characterized a second PCR of about 6 to 11 cycles. TCRdb independently ran MiXCR on the 5' RACE reads; one entry per CDR3 protein. The sample lists 700,000 to 1,000,000 distinct CDR3 sequences, approximately 44% occurring once. Every participating donor contributed 8 to 10 milliliters of peripheral blood through a draw. Per sample, at least 6 micrograms of total RNA were extracted. Study-wide results and caveats: Unknown donor CMV status possibly confounded expanded clonotype changes. Significant beta diversity loss was already apparent by age approximately 40, declining roughly linearly.

Worth noting for this clonotype: What it binds is unknown. The junction differs from germline at one of its ends, possibly a read error.

The germline gives CDR1 MNHNY, CDR2 SVGAGI (reference sequence). CDR3 length: 14 amino acids. The specimen sequenced was blood. This chain joins TRBV6-6 and TRBJ2-5, with 8 bases that match TRBD1. The sequence came from a man in his sixties in good health. CDR3 protein: CASSDSGQGETQYF. CDR3 DNA: TGTGCCAGCAGTGACTCAGGACAGGGAGAGACCCAGTACTTC.